This TCR beta chain was identified in a study of T cells in Graves' hyperthyroidism and ophthalmopathy. Amplification targeted TCR beta CDR3 regions from RNA transcripts. The HTBI primer set was used in a first-round RT-PCR of the TCR CDR3. TCRdb used MiXCR to reprocess the multiplex PCR reads, holding one entry per CDR3 protein. This sample has 350,000 to 400,000 distinct CDR3 sequences; 14% to 15% occur once, and the top ten carry about 30%. Looked up from germline, CDR1 is WNHNN and CDR2 is SYGVQD (reference sequence). Trimming removed 6 bases at V and 4 bases at J, with 16 bases between. The CDR3 is 14 amino acids.

The V call is TRBV10-1, the J call TRBJ2-7, with D maybe TRBD2 (6 bases). The receptor comes from a woman aged 25 to 39 with Graves' hyperthyroidism. Sequenced material: blood. CDR3 sequence: CASSTGTYPYEQYF. In nucleotides, the CDR3 is TGCGCCAGCAGCACCGGGACTTACCCTTACGAGCAGTACTTC.